These 8 T cell receptor beta chains were sequenced from one sample in a study of T cell repertoires in cytomegalovirus infection. MiXCR, applied by TCRdb to the reads, yields one record per CDR3 protein. This table has about 900,000 distinct CDR3 sequences, around 30% appearing once. Their specific antigens are unknown. This material consisted of cultured CD8+ T cells from PBMCs, taken from culture after CMV antigen stimulation. These receptors originate from a human donor in good health (CMV status not recorded). Some clones in this sample may be carry-over from other donors' samples.

V and J are TRBV20-1 and TRBJ2-1, with 7 bases aligning to TRBD2. With 2 bases clipped from V and 0 bases from J, the junction kept 4 bases outside the gene matches. This CDR3 region has 15 residues. Germline CDR1 is DFQATT and CDR2 is SNEGSKA (reference sequence). CDR3 nucleotides: TGCAGTGCTAGAAATCCGGGGGGCTCCTACAATGAGCAGTTCTTC. Its protein product is CSARNPGGSYNEQFF.

This clonotype was seen ten or more times. V usage is TRBV7-2 and J usage is TRBJ1-3; TRBD1 might be the D (5 bases). CDR3 length: 15 amino acids. Trimming left V 1 base short and J 2 bases short, with 9 bases between. Germline V gene data show CDR1 as SGHTA and CDR2 as FQGNSA. CDR3 in amino acids: CASSLGWGTGNTIYF. Written as DNA, the CDR3 is TGTGCCAGCAGCTTAGGTTGGGGGACTGGAAACACCATATATTTT.

This clonotype occurred a few times. The J gene is TRBJ1-1, the V gene TRBV7-9; 8 bases are shared with TRBD1. This CDR3 spans 15 amino acids. Germline CDR1 is SEHNR and CDR2 is FQNEAQ (reference sequence). J was trimmed by 9 bases and V by 2 bases; bases with no gene match: 11. CDR3 nucleotides: TGTGCCAGCAGCTTATTAACAGGGGGAGCCACAAAAGCTTTCTTT. This translates into CASSLLTGGATKAFF.

This clonotype was recorded many times. The chain carries TRBV6-2 or TRBV6-3 and TRBJ2-1, with TRBD2 identical over 9 bases. The V gene's germline CDR1 is MNHEY and CDR2 SVGEGT. The CDR3 is 17 residues long. V dropped 6 bases and J dropped 0; count of bases not matched to a gene: 9. This CDR3 is CASSHRSSGASYNEQFF. In nucleotides, the CDR3 is TGTGCCAGCAGCCACCGTTCTAGCGGGGCCTCCTACAATGAGCAGTTCTTC.

J is TRBJ2-1 and V is TRBV6-1; a possible D gene is TRBD1 (6 bases). Germline V gene sequence: CDR1 MNHNS, CDR2 SASEGT. The length of the CDR3 is 16 residues. The germline V and J ends were trimmed by 5 bases and 0 bases, with 14 bases remaining between them. The CDR3: CASSPRGKGSYNEQFF. The CDR3 DNA reads as TGTGCCAGCAGTCCCAGGGGAAAAGGCTCCTACAATGAGCAGTTCTTC.

The rearrangement joins TRBV6-1 to TRBJ1-1; 7 positions match TRBD1. With V trimmed by 3 bases and J by 5 bases, 3 bases remained unmatched. CDR1 MNHNS and CDR2 SASEGT come from the germline V gene. The CDR3 runs 13 residues. CDR3 protein: CASSDGQDTEAFF. The CDR3 bases are TGTGCCAGCAGTGACGGACAGGATACTGAAGCTTTCTTT.

The CDR3 sequence is CASSVVPVALNNEQFF. The DNA for the CDR3 is TGTGCCAGCAGCGTAGTACCAGTAGCGCTGAACAATGAGCAGTTCTTC. This chain joins TRBV9 and TRBJ2-1; D is perhaps TRBD2 (5 bases). V dropped 0 bases and J dropped 5 bases, with 15 bases sitting between them. Germline V gene data show CDR1 as SGDLS and CDR2 as YYNGEE. CDR3 size: 16 residues.

This clonotype has only a few counts. The chain carries TRBV10-3 and TRBJ1-1, with D hard to call. V shed 5 bases and J shed 4 bases, with 11 bases lying between them. This CDR3 is built from 13 residues. Germline V lookup: CDR1 ENHRY, CDR2 SYGVKD. The CDR3 DNA reads TGTGCCATCAGTCTCACCTCGGGCACTGAAGCTTTCTTT. As protein: CAISLTSGTEAFF.